The T cell receptor beta chain described here comes from a study of shared clonotypes between healthy human individuals. Clones were sequenced by immunoSEQ multiplex PCR, and TCRdb holds only the in-frame ones, with some missing. Among approximately 620,000 clones listed, roughly 97% were seen once. With regard to this clone: Its antigen is unknown.

Germline V gives CDR1 SGHRS, CDR2 YFSETQ. The CDR3 is made up of 17 amino acids. Trimming stripped 2 bases from V and 0 bases from J, with 12 bases between. Study-wide results and caveats: Deeper or shallower sequencing was expected to change how clonotypes are shared among donors.

The chain links TRBV5-1 to TRBJ2-6; unclear D gene. This TCR derives from a woman aged 25-40 years in good health. Input material: naive CD4+ T cells sorted from blood. Subset noted: CD45RA+ positively selected. In DNA form, the CDR3 reads TGCGCCAGCAGCTTTGGGGATGTGAGCTCTGGGGCCAACGTCCTGACTTTC. Encoded protein: CASSFGDVSSGANVLTF.